The 17 T cell receptor beta chains reported below all come from one sample, sequenced in a study of blood T cell repertoires in COVID-19. The repertoire was sequenced with immunoSEQ multiplex PCR; TCRdb's copy has only in-frame clones and lacks some. Seen here are about 73,000 clones, 65% to 90% observed once, and the top ten hold roughly 6%. The specimen was peripheral blood. These TCRs come from a woman aged 55-75 years with acute or convalescent COVID-19.

V and J are TRBV5-1 and TRBJ2-3, with 7 bases matching TRBD1. After removal of 4 bases from V and 4 bases from J, the junction contained 12 bases not matched to a gene. The CDR3 spans 16 residues. Germline-derived CDR1 and CDR2 are SGHRS and YFSETQ. CDR3 bases: TGCGCCAGCAGCCCCGAGGGACAGCTTAGCGCAGATACGCAGTATTTT. Protein sequence: CASSPEGQLSADTQYF. The full variable domain, rest sourced from reference TRBV5-1 and TRBJ2-3, is KAGVTQTPRYLIKTRGQQVTLSCSPISGHRSVSWYQQTPGQGLQFLFEYFSETQRNKGNFPGRFSGRQFSNSRSEMNVSTLELGDSALYLCASSPEGQLSADTQYFGPGTRLTVL.

The rearrangement uses TRBV2 and TRBJ1-5, with 9 nucleotides matching TRBD1. Germline V lookup: CDR1 SNHLY, CDR2 FYNNEI. CDR3 length equals 14 residues. Trimming at V came to 6 bases and at J to 3 bases, leaving 3 bases not matched to a gene. CDR3 nucleotide sequence: TGTGCCAGCAGGGGGACAGGGAACAATCAGCCCCAGCATTTT. Amino acids: CASRGTGNNQPQHF.

The rearrangement uses TRBV6-5 and TRBJ1-1; 7 nucleotides agree with TRBD1. The CDR3 covers 15 residues. From germline, CDR1 is MNHEY and CDR2 SVGAGI. The trim removed 4 bases at V and 0 bases at J, leaving 5 bases unmatched. The CDR3: CASSSTDRLNTEAFF. The CDR3 region has the DNA TGTGCCAGCAGTTCCACGGACAGGTTGAACACTGAAGCTTTCTTT.

This chain joins TRBV9 and TRBJ1-1; TRBD1 is a possible D gene (5 bases). Germline V CDR1 and CDR2: SGDLS, YYNGEE. The CDR3 has 15 amino acids. V lost 4 bases to trimming and J lost 0 bases, with 13 bases between them. CDR3 amino acids: CASSPTVTMNTEAFF. As DNA, the CDR3 is TGTGCCAGCAGCCCGACAGTGACCATGAACACTGAAGCTTTCTTT.

The chain uses TRBV11-2 and TRBJ2-2; a possible D gene is TRBD1 (6 bases). The CDR3 loop spans 15 amino acids. Per germline, CDR1 SGHAT and CDR2 FQNNGV. V was shortened by 4 bases and J by 3 bases, with 12 bases between the two germline ends. CDR3 sequence (DNA): TGTGCCAGCAGCTCCACAGGGACCTACACCGGGGAGCTGTTTTTT. Amino acids: CASSSTGTYTGELFF. Supplemented by reference TRBV11-2 and TRBJ2-2, the full variable domain reads EAGVAQSPRYKIIEKRQSVAFWCNPISGHATLYWYQQILGQGPKLLIQFQNNGVVDDSQLPKDRFSAERLKGVDSTLKIQPAKLEDSAVYLCASSSTGTYTGELFFGEGSRLTVL.

This chain links TRBV5-6 with TRBJ1-1; tentatively, D is TRBD1 (6 bases). Germline CDR1 and CDR2: SGHDT and YYEEEE. V gave up 4 bases and J gave up 1 base, with 17 bases separating them. This CDR3 comprises 16 residues. CDR3 nucleotide sequence: TGTGCCAGCAGCACAACGGACAGCTCCTGGAACACTGAAGCTTTCTTT. Its translation: CASSTTDSSWNTEAFF.

The V and J genes are TRBV5-1 and TRBJ1-1, with D perhaps matching TRBD1 (6 bases). Trimming shortened V by 0 bases and J by 4 bases, and 13 bases separated the two germline ends. The CDR3 length is 15 residues. Germline lookup yields CDR1 SGHRS and CDR2 YFSETQ. The CDR3 region has the DNA TGCGCCAGCAGCTTGGTGGGGGGCGGGAGCACTGAAGCTTTCTTT. This sequence encodes CASSLVGGGSTEAFF.

The V gene is TRBV7-2, the J gene TRBJ1-1, with D possibly TRBD1 on 5 matching bases. Germline V gene sequence: CDR1 SGHTA, CDR2 FQGNSA. The CDR3 length is 14 residues. With 1 base removed from V and 5 bases from J, the gap between germline ends came to 11 bases. CDR3 sequence reads: CASSLDGGGTEAFF. CDR3 coding DNA: TGTGCCAGCAGCTTAGATGGGGGGGGGACTGAAGCTTTCTTT.

The table lists this clone with a count of one. The chain couples TRBV5-4 to TRBJ1-4; possible D gene TRBD1, 6 bases. The length of the CDR3 is 13 residues. Germline V CDR1 and CDR2: SGHNT, YYREEE (reference sequence). The V gene lost 4 bases and the J gene lost 12 bases, with 16 bases spanning the gap. The CDR3 loop is CASSPGTKGELFF. As DNA, the CDR3 is TGTGCCAGCAGCCCCGGGACTAAGGGGGAACTGTTTTTT.

V and J are TRBV19 and TRBJ1-1, with D possibly TRBD1 on 5 matching bases. Trimming left V 6 bases short and J 5 bases short, with 16 bases between. This CDR3 is built from 14 residues. Germline V gives CDR1 LNHDA, CDR2 SQIVND (reference sequence). CDR3 nucleotide sequence: TGTGCCAGTAGCTCCAGGGCCCAGGAGACTGAAGCTTTCTTT. Encoded protein: CASSSRAQETEAFF.

V usage is TRBV3-1 (or the pseudogene TRBV3-2) and J usage is TRBJ2-4; D is unresolved. In germline, CDR1 is LGHDT, CDR2 YNNKEL (reference sequence). Trimming removed 1 base at V and 0 bases at J, with 4 bases between. The CDR3 totals 14 residues. CDR3: CASSQGLAKNIQYF. The DNA of the CDR3 is TGTGCCAGCAGCCAAGGACTAGCCAAAAACATTCAGTACTTC.

The chain recombines TRBV24-1 with TRBJ2-3, with 10 bases fitting TRBD2. From germline, CDR1 is KGHDR and CDR2 SFDVKD. The CDR3 consists of 17 residues. The ends lost 2 bases at V and 2 bases at J; junction bases unmatched: 6. CDR3 in amino acids: CATSDYTSGAFTDTQYF. The CDR3 DNA sequence: TGTGCCACCAGTGATTATACTAGCGGGGCATTCACAGATACGCAGTATTTT.

The chain recombines TRBV20-1 with TRBJ1-2; no firm D call. From germline, CDR1 is DFQATT and CDR2 SNEGSKA (reference sequence). Trimming pared 6 bases from V and 5 bases from J, leaving 10 bases between. The CDR3 sequence is 11 residues long. The CDR3 bases are TGCAGTGCCCTAGATTCTTATGGCTACACCTTC. It encodes CSALDSYGYTF.

This rearrangement joins TRBV19 to TRBJ2-5, with 10 bases that match TRBD2. The CDR3 loop spans 15 amino acids. J was trimmed by 2 bases and V by 4 bases; bases with no gene match: 4. Germline CDR1 and CDR2: LNHDA and SQIVND (reference sequence). CDR3 residues: CASSTLSGRQETQYF. DNA for the CDR3: TGTGCCAGTAGTACCCTTAGCGGGAGGCAAGAGACCCAGTACTTC.

The gene calls are TRBV2 and TRBJ1-6; tentative D call: TRBD1 (5 bases). CDR1 and CDR2 (germline): SNHLY, FYNNEI. The CDR3 spans 13 residues. Trimming took off 8 bases at V and 10 bases at J, with 15 bases between the two ends. The CDR3 reads CASGIGGESPLHF. The CDR3 nucleotides are TGTGCCAGCGGCATTGGGGGGGAATCACCCCTCCACTTT.

The J gene is TRBJ2-1, the V gene TRBV3-1 (or the pseudogene TRBV3-2); 11 bases line up with TRBD2. Germline assignment: CDR1 LGHDT and CDR2 YNNKEL (reference sequence). CDR3 length: 17 amino acids. V lost 1 base to trimming and J lost 8 bases; unmatched junction nucleotides: 10. CDR3 loop: CASSQVRWVAGGHEQFF. The CDR3 DNA follows: TGTGCCAGCAGCCAAGTGAGATGGGTAGCGGGGGGGCATGAGCAGTTCTTC.

The chain recombines TRBV15 with TRBJ2-2, with 7 nucleotides matching TRBD2. The CDR3 runs 15 residues. Germline V CDR1 and CDR2: LNHNV, YYDKDF (reference sequence). V lost 5 bases and J lost 2; bases outside the gene matches: 5. Here the CDR3 DNA reads TGTGCCACCAGCCCACGGGGGGATAACACCGGGGAGCTGTTTTTT. Its protein product is CATSPRGDNTGELFF.